Below, 9 T cell receptor beta chains from the same sample are listed, as sequenced in a study of spatial heterogeneity in lung cancer. Time point here: blood at routine non-recurrence follow-up after resection. One entry per CDR3 protein results from TCRdb running MiXCR on the 5' RACE reads. Of more than 75,000 distinct CDR3 sequences listed, approximately 19% were seen once; the top ten hold 21%. Sequenced here: PBMCs, sampled at follow-up. Receptor source: a male donor with early-stage non-small cell lung cancer.

This clonotype has more than one count but fewer than ten. The chain is built from TRBV13 and TRBJ2-5; D ambiguous. Trimming shortened V by 6 bases and J by 2 bases, and 13 bases separated the two germline ends. CDR1 is PRHDT, CDR2 FYEKMQ, per germline (reference sequence). The CDR3 is made up of 14 amino acids. The CDR3 loop reads CASSQESLQETQYF. The CDR3 DNA is TGTGCCAGCAGTCAGGAATCCCTACAAGAGACCCAGTACTTC. Supplemented by reference TRBV13 and TRBJ2-5, the full variable domain reads AAGVIQSPRHLIKEKRETATLKCYPIPRHDTVYWYQQGPGQDPQFLISFYEKMQSDKGSIPDRFSAQQFSDYHSELNMSSLELGDSALYFCASSQESLQETQYFGPGTRLLVL.

This clonotype was observed a handful of times. The V call is TRBV10-3, the J call TRBJ2-3; 11 bases agree with TRBD2. V was clipped by 5 bases and J by 4 bases; unmatched bases: 14. The CDR3 covers 18 residues. Germline-derived CDR1 and CDR2 are ENHRY and SYGVKD. The DNA for the CDR3 is TGTGCCATCAGTACCCTAGCGGGGGGCCTCGGTACGCCAGATACGCAGTATTTT. This gives the protein CAISTLAGGLGTPDTQYF.

CDR3 region: CSAPREGSQETQYF. In DNA form, the CDR3 reads TGCAGTGCTCCCCGGGAGGGAAGTCAAGAGACCCAGTACTTC. This chain joins TRBV20-1 and TRBJ2-5; 8 nucleotides match TRBD2. Looked up from germline, CDR1 is DFQATT and CDR2 is SNEGSKA (reference sequence). After removal of 5 bases from V and 2 bases from J, the junction contained 7 bases not matched to a gene. The CDR3 sequence is 14 residues long.

The J gene is TRBJ1-1, the V gene TRBV20-1, with D possibly being TRBD1 (5 bases). The CDR3 spans 12 residues. The germline gives CDR1 DFQATT, CDR2 SNEGSKA (reference sequence). V was cut by 5 bases and J by 5 bases, with 12 bases left in between. In DNA form, the CDR3 reads TGCAGTGCTCCCAGGGTGGGGACTGAAGCTTTCTTT. This gives the protein CSAPRVGTEAFF.

This clonotype was seen more than once but under ten times. This rearrangement joins TRBV6-6 to TRBJ2-5; 7 bases are shared with TRBD2. With 4 bases clipped from V and 0 bases from J, the junction kept 5 bases outside the gene matches. Germline values: CDR1 MNHNY, CDR2 SVGAGI (reference sequence). This CDR3 region has 15 residues. This CDR3 is CASSLQGGHQETQYF. CDR3 bases: TGTGCCAGCAGTTTGCAGGGAGGGCACCAAGAGACCCAGTACTTC.

This chain connects TRBV5-4 to TRBJ2-3; weak D call: TRBD1 (5 bases). Trimming took 0 bases from V and 5 from J, leaving 13 bases between them. The germline CDR1 and CDR2 sequences are SGHNT and YYREEE (reference sequence). The CDR3 runs to 15 residues. The CDR3 region has the DNA TGTGCCAGCAGCTTGGGGGGCTACTTTCAAGATACGCAGTATTTT. It yields the protein CASSLGGYFQDTQYF.

Remarks on this clonotype: The junction differs from germline at one of its ends, possibly a read error. The chain carries TRBV6-2 or TRBV6-3 and TRBJ1-1; D not certain. From germline, CDR1 is MNHEY and CDR2 SVGEGT. The length of the CDR3 is 12 residues. CDR3 amino acids: CVSSQMNTEAFF. The CDR3 bases are TGTGTCAGCAGCCAGATGAACACTGAAGCTTTCTTT.

The chain uses TRBV4-1 and TRBJ2-1; perhaps TRBD2 as D (5 bases). The length of the CDR3 is 16 residues. The germline gives CDR1 MGHRA, CDR2 YSYEKL. Deletions cut 0 bases from V and 1 base from J, with 10 bases between. The CDR3 coding sequence is TGCGCCAGCAGCCAAGATCGGGGTAGTTCCTACAATGAGCAGTTCTTC. It yields the protein CASSQDRGSSYNEQFF.

This clonotype has just a few counts. The rearrangement links TRBV29-1 to TRBJ2-3, with 7 bases matching TRBD2. This CDR3 spans 15 amino acids. Trimming took 3 bases from V and 2 from J; bases not matched to a gene: 8. Germline CDR1 is SQVTM and CDR2 is ANQGSEA. The CDR3 DNA reads as TGCAGCGTTGACTCTGCTAGCGGCCCCACAGATACGCAGTATTTT. Encoded protein: CSVDSASGPTDTQYF.